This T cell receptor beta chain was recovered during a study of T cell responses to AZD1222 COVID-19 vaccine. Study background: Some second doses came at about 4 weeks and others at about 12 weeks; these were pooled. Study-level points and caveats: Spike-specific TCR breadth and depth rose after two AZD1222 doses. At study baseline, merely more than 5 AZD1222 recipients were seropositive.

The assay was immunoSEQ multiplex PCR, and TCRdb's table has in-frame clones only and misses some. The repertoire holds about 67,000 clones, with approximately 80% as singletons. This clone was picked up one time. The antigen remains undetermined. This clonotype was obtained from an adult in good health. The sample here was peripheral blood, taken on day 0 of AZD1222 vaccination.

The CDR3 DNA reads TGTGCCATCAGTGAGGGATTAGGGGTGGCTCCTGAAGCTTTCTTT. Its protein product is CAISEGLGVAPEAFF. The rearrangement links TRBV10-3 to TRBJ1-1; D may be TRBD1 (5 bases). V lost 2 bases, J lost 6 bases, and 16 bases lay in between. Germline V CDR1 and CDR2: ENHRY, SYGVKD. This CDR3 has 15 amino acids.